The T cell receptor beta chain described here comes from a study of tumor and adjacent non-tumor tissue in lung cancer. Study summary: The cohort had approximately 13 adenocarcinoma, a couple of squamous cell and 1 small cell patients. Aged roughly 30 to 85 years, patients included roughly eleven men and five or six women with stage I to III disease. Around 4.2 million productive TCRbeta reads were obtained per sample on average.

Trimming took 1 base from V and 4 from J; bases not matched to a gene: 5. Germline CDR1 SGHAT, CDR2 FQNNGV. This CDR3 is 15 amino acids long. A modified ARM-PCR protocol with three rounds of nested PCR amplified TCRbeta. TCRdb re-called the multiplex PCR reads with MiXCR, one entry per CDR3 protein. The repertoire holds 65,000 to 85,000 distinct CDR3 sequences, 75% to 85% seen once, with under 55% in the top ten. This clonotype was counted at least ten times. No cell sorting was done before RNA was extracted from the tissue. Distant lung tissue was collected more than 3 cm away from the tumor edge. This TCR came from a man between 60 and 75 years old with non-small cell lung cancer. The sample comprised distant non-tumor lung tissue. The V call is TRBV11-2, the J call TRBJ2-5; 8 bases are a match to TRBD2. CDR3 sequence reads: CASSLGAGAGETQYF. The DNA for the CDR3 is TGTGCCAGCAGCTTAGGAGCGGGAGCTGGAGAGACCCAGTACTTC.